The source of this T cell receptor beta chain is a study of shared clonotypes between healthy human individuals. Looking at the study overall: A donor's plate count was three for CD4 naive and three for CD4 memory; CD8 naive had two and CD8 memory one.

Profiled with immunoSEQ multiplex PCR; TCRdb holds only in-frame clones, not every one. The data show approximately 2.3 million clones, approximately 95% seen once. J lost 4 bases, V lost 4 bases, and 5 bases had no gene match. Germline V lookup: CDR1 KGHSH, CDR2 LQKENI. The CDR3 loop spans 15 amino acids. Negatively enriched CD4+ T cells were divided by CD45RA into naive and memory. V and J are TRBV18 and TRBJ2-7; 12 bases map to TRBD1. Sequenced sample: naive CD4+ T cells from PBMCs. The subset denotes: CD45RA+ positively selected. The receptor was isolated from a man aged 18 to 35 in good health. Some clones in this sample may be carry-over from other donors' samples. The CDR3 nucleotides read TGTGCCAGCTCACAGGGGACAGGGGGCTATTACGAGCAGTACTTC. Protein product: CASSQGTGGYYEQYF. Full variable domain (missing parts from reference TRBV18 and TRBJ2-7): NAGVMQNPRHLVRRRGQEARLRCSPMKGHSHVYWYRQLPEEGLKFMVYLQKENIIDESGMPKERFSAEFPKEGPSILRIQQVVRGDSAAYFCASSQGTGGYYEQYFGPGTRLTVT.